This T cell receptor (beta chain) came from a study of blood T cell repertoires in COVID-19. Study background: Samples came from the United States, Italy and Spain, spanning acute and convalescent COVID-19. The analysed material was cDNA or gDNA that came from T cells, B-cell-depleted T cells, or PBMCs.

Original processing methods: Amplification with reference gene primers provided the estimates of nucleated cell counts. Data came from immunoSEQ multiplex PCR; TCRdb stores just in-frame clones and leaves some out. V and J calls and clone size come straight from that table; D and trimming were deduced from the DNA. The repertoire holds 200,000 to 300,000 clones, with about 86% as singletons. Sequenced material: peripheral blood. This TCR came from a man aged 25 to 45 with active or convalescent COVID-19.

CDR3 DNA: TGTGCCAGCAGTTTCCGGGACAGGGGAGGCTACACCTTC. It yields the protein CASSFRDRGGYTF. The genes are TRBV12-3 or TRBV12-4 and TRBJ1-2, with 10 bases that match TRBD1. Trimming at V came to 3 bases and at J to 8 bases, leaving 3 bases not matched to a gene. The CDR3 runs to 13 residues.